The 10 T cell receptor beta chains presented below share a single source sample, sequenced in a study of blood T cell repertoires in COVID-19. The assay was immunoSEQ multiplex PCR, and TCRdb's table has in-frame clones only and misses some. The sample has 100,000 to 150,000 clones, around four fifths seen once. Sequencing was done on a sample of peripheral blood. These receptors were taken from a man in his 60s with acute or convalescent COVID-19.

V and J are TRBV7-8 and TRBJ1-1; D not certain. Germline V gives CDR1 SGHVS, CDR2 FQNEAQ. The ends were cut back, 3 bases at V and 5 bases at J, with 13 bases in the middle. This CDR3 region has 14 residues. DNA for the CDR3: TGTGCCAGCAGCTTCGAACCGGTCGTGACTGAAGCTTTCTTT. Protein product: CASSFEPVVTEAFF. The complete variable domain, with remaining parts taken from reference TRBV7-8 and TRBJ1-1, reads GAGVSQSPRYKVAKRGQDVALRCDPISGHVSLFWYQQALGQGPEFLTYFQNEAQLDKSGLPSDRFFAERPEGSVSTLKIQRTQQEDSAVYLCASSFEPVVTEAFFGQGTRLTVV.

The chain couples TRBV19 to TRBJ2-2; D gene ambiguous. CDR1 is LNHDA and CDR2 is SQIVND in the germline V gene (reference sequence). The V and J ends lost 7 bases and 0 bases respectively, with 9 bases between them. The CDR3 spans 14 residues. CDR3 sequence (DNA): TGTGCCAGTATGCTACTAACGAACACCGGGGAGCTGTTTTTT. This gives the protein CASMLLTNTGELFF.

The chain is built from TRBV2 and TRBJ1-5; no reliable D call. V was trimmed by 4 bases and J by 5 bases, leaving 12 bases between them. Per the germline V gene, CDR1 is SNHLY and CDR2 is FYNNEI. The CDR3 runs to 14 residues. This chain's CDR3 is CASSGQASYQPQHF. The CDR3 DNA follows: TGTGCCAGCAGTGGGCAGGCATCCTATCAGCCCCAGCATTTT.

The V and J genes are TRBV18 and TRBJ1-1; D is perhaps TRBD1 (6 bases). Between the trimmed V and J ends, which lost 3 bases and 0 bases, there was a span of 17 bases. CDR1 is KGHSH and CDR2 is LQKENI in the germline V gene. This CDR3 has 17 amino acids. Here the CDR3 reads CASSPAQGSYMNTEAFF. The CDR3 bases are TGTGCCAGCTCACCGGCCCAGGGGTCCTATATGAACACTGAAGCTTTCTTT.

This sequence joins TRBV13 and TRBJ2-2; D is unclear. V lost 6 bases and J lost 2, with 19 bases in between. The germline gives CDR1 PRHDT, CDR2 FYEKMQ (reference sequence). The CDR3 is 17 amino acids. This CDR3 is CASSPISEAFNTGELFF. The CDR3 DNA is TGTGCCAGCAGTCCAATCTCAGAAGCGTTTAACACCGGGGAGCTGTTTTTT. Combining the CDR3 with reference TRBV13 and TRBJ2-2 gives the whole variable domain AAGVIQSPRHLIKEKRETATLKCYPIPRHDTVYWYQQGPGQDPQFLISFYEKMQSDKGSIPDRFSAQQFSDYHSELNMSSLELGDSALYFCASSPISEAFNTGELFFGEGSRLTVL.

The CDR3 nucleotides read TGTGCCAGCAGGTCGGATGGGGGAGGGTATGGCTACACCTTC. Translated: CASRSDGGGYGYTF. This chain uses TRBV28 with TRBJ1-2; D is possibly TRBD1 (5 bases). Trimming pared 6 bases from V and 5 bases from J, leaving 16 bases between. Germline loops: CDR1 MDHEN, CDR2 SYDVKM. The CDR3 runs to 14 residues.

This chain connects TRBV7-8 to TRBJ2-7, with 7 positions matching TRBD1. Looked up from germline, CDR1 is SGHVS and CDR2 is FQNEAQ. The CDR3 has 14 residues. Trimming removed 6 bases from V and 3 bases from J; junction bases left unmatched: 8. Written as DNA, the CDR3 is TGTGCCAGCAGACCGAGACAGGGAAACTACGAGCAGTACTTC. Residues: CASRPRQGNYEQYF.

V gene TRBV19 combines with J gene TRBJ2-1; TRBD2 matches 7 bases. The CDR3 contains 15 residues. The V segment lost 1 base and the J segment 7 bases; nucleotides outside the gene matches: 7. CDR1 and CDR2 (germline): LNHDA, SQIVND (reference sequence). The chain's CDR3 is CASSIAPGGMNEQFF. The CDR3 DNA reads as TGTGCCAGTAGTATAGCTCCCGGGGGGATGAATGAGCAGTTCTTC. The full variable domain, with the rest looked up from reference TRBV19 and TRBJ2-1, is DGGITQSPKYLFRKEGQNVTLSCEQNLNHDAMYWYRQDPGQGLRLIYYSQIVNDFQKGDIAEGYSVSREKKESFPLTVTSAQKNPTAFYLCASSIAPGGMNEQFFGPGTRLTVL.

V and J are TRBV15 and TRBJ2-2; D not resolved. V dropped 3 bases and J dropped 4 bases, with 12 bases sitting between them. Germline assignment: CDR1 LNHNV and CDR2 YYDKDF (reference sequence). This CDR3 has 15 amino acids. The CDR3: CATSRGPVGTGELFF. CDR3 sequence (DNA): TGTGCCACCAGCAGGGGCCCGGTGGGCACCGGGGAGCTGTTTTTT.

J is TRBJ1-1 and V is TRBV5-1; a possible D gene is TRBD1 (5 bases). Germline CDR1 reads SGHRS; CDR2 reads YFSETQ. V dropped 0 bases and J dropped 5 bases, with 8 bases sitting between them. The CDR3 is made up of 13 amino acids. CDR3 loop: CASSLDGGTEAFF. The CDR3 bases are TGCGCCAGCAGCTTGGATGGGGGGACTGAAGCTTTCTTT.